This T cell receptor (beta chain) was recovered during a study of regulatory T cells in long-lasting Graves disease. Time point denoted: newly diagnosed GD, antithyroid drugs for less than 3 months. The TCR library used RNA extracted from PBMCs. This clonotype was counted ten times or more. Arm-PCR with iRepertoire HTBI primers amplified the CDR3 regions for these TCR beta libraries. In TCRdb, the multiplex PCR reads were re-called with MiXCR into one record per CDR3 protein. The table records around 400,000 distinct CDR3 sequences, 15% to 19% of them present only once. Germline CDR1 SGHRS, CDR2 YFSETQ. CDR3 length: 18 residues. J lost 0 bases, V lost 3 bases, and 9 bases had no gene match.

Here the sequenced sample was peripheral blood mononuclear cells (PBMCs), taken at new diagnosis, from a patient treated with antithyroid drugs. This clonotype was sampled from a female donor with Graves disease. The chain employs TRBV5-1 and TRBJ2-1, with TRBD2 matching 10 bases. CDR3 DNA: TGCGCCAGCAGCTCGGGACTAGCGACTCTCAGCTCCTACAATGAGCAGTTCTTC. It codes for CASSSGLATLSSYNEQFF. The complete variable domain, with remaining parts taken from reference TRBV5-1 and TRBJ2-1, reads KAGVTQTPRYLIKTRGQQVTLSCSPISGHRSVSWYQQTPGQGLQFLFEYFSETQRNKGNFPGRFSGRQFSNSRSEMNVSTLELGDSALYLCASSSGLATLSSYNEQFFGPGTRLTVL.